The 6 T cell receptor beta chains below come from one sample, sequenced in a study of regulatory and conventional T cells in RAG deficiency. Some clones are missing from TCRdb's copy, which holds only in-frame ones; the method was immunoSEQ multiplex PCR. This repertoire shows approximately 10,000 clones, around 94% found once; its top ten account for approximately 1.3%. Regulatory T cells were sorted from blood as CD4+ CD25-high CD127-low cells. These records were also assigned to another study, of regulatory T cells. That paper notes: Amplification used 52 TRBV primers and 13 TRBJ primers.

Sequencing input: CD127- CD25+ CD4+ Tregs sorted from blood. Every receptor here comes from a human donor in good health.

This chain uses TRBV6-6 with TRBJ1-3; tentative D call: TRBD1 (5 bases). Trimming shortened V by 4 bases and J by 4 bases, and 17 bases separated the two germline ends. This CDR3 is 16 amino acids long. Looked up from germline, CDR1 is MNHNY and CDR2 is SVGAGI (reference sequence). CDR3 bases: TGTGCCAGCAGTTCCCGGTACAGGTTCACGGGAAACACCATATATTTT. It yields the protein CASSSRYRFTGNTIYF.

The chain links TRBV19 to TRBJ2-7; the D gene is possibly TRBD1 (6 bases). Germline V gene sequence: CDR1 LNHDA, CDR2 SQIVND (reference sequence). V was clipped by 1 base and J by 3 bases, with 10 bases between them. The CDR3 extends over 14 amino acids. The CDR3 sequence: CASSIGGRGYEQYF. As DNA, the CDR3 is TGTGCCAGTAGTATAGGGGGCAGGGGCTACGAGCAGTACTTC.

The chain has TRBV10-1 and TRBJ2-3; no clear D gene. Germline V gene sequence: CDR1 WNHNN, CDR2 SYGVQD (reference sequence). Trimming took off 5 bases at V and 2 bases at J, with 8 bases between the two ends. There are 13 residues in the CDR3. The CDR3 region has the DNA TGCGCCAGCAGTCCCGACAACACAGATACGCAGTATTTT. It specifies CASSPDNTDTQYF.

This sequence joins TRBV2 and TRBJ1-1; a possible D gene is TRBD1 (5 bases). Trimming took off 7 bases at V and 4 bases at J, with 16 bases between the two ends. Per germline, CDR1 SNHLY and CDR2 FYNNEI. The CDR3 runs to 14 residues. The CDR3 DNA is TGTGCCAGCACCCTGGGCAGGGTGGTCACTGAAGCTTTCTTT. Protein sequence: CASTLGRVVTEAFF.

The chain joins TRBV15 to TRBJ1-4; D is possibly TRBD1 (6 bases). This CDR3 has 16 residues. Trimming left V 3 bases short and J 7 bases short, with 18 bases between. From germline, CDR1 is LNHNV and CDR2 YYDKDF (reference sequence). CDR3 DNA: TGTGCCACCAGCAGGGATTACAGGGTAGAAAGTGAAAAACTGTTTTTT. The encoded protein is CATSRDYRVESEKLFF.

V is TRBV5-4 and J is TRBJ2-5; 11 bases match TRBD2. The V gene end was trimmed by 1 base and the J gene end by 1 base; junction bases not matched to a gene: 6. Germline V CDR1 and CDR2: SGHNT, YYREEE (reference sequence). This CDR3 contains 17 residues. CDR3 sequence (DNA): TGTGCCAGCAGCTTGAAACTAGCGGGGGACTTCCAAGAGACCCAGTACTTC. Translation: CASSLKLAGDFQETQYF. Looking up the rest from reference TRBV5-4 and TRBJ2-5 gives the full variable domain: ETGVTQSPTHLIKTRGQQVTLRCSSQSGHNTVSWYQQALGQGPQFIFQYYREEENGRGNFPPRFSGLQFPNYSSELNVNALELDDSALYLCASSLKLAGDFQETQYFGPGTRLLVL.